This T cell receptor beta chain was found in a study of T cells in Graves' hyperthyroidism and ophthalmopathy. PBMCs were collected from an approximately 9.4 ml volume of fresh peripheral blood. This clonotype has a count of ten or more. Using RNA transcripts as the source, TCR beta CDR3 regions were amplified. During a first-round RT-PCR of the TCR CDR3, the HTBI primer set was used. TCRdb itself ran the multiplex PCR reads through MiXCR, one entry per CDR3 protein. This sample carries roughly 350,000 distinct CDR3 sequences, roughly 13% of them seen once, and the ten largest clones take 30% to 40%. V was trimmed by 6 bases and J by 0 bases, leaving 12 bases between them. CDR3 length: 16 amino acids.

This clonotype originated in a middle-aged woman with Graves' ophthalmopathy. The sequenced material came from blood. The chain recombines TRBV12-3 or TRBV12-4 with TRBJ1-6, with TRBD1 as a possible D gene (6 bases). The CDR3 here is CASSHVGGSYNSPLHF. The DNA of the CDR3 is TGTGCCAGCAGCCATGTAGGGGGCTCCTATAATTCACCCCTCCACTTT.